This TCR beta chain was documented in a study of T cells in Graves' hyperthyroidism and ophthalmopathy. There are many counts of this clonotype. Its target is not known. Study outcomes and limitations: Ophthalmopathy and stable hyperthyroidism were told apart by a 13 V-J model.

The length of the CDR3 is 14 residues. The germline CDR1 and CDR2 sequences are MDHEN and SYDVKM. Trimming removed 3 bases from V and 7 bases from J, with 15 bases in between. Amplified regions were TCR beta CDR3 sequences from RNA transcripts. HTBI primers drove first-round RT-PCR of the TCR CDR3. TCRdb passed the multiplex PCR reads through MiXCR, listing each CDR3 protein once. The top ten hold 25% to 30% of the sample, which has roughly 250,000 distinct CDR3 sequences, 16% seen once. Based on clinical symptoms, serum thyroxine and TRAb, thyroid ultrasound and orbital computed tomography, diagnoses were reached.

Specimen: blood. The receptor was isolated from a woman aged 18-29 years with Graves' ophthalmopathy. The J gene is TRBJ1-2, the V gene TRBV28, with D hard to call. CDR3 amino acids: CASSFARRGSGYTF. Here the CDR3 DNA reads TGTGCCAGCAGTTTCGCTAGACGGGGATCTGGCTACACCTTC.